This section outlines one TCR beta chain sequence together with its context. The data belong to a study of blood T cell repertoires in COVID-19. Study in general: Samples representing acute and convalescent COVID-19 were sourced from the United States, Italy and Spain.

Repertoires were generated with immunoSEQ multiplex PCR, while TCRdb's copy carries only in-frame clones and drops some. The sample lists 150,000 or so clones; about 75% were seen once. CDR1 is SEHNR and CDR2 is FQNEAQ in the germline V gene (reference sequence). Trimming cost V 1 base and J 4 bases; bases outside gene matches: 4. This CDR3 is 16 amino acids long. Participants spanned ages roughly 18 to 95 years and resided in roughly 22 US areas. Cohorts were determined from participant-reported clinical history. Cohort 3 recovery required two negative PCRs, clearance, or symptom resolution. V usage is TRBV7-9 and J usage is TRBJ2-3, with TRBD2 matching 11 bases. The sequencing input was PBMCs or T cells enriched from blood (not recorded which). The clonotype originates from a woman aged 50 to 65 who had recovered from COVID-19. CDR3 region: CASSLDTSGSADTQYF. The CDR3 region has the DNA TGTGCCAGCAGCTTAGATACTAGCGGGAGCGCAGATACGCAGTATTTT.